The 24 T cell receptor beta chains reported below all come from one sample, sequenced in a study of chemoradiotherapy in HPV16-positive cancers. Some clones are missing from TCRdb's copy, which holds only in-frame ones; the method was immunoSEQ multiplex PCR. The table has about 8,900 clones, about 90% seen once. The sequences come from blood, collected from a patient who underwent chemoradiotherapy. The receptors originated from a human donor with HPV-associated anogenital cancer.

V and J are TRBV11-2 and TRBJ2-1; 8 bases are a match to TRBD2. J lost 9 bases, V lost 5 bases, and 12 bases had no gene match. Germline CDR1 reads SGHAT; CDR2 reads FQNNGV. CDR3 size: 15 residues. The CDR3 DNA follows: TGTGCCAGCAGCCAATCTCGGGGGGGGGCCATTGAGCAGTTCTTC. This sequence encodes CASSQSRGGAIEQFF.

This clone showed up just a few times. DNA for the CDR3: TGTGCCTGGATTAGGGTTGGACAGCACTACACCTTC. This sequence encodes CAWIRVGQHYTF. This chain joins TRBV30 and TRBJ1-2; the D gene is possibly TRBD1 (6 bases). The CDR3 totals 12 residues. With 4 bases removed from V and 10 bases from J, the gap between germline ends came to 16 bases. Germline CDR1 is GTSNPN and CDR2 is SVGIG (reference sequence).

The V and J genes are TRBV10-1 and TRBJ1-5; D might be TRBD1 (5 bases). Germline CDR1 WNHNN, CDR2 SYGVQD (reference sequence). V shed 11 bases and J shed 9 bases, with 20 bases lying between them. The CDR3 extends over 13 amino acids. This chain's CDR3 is CAATGRGIRPQHF. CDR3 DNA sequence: TGCGCCGCCACGGGACGTGGGATTAGGCCCCAGCATTTT.

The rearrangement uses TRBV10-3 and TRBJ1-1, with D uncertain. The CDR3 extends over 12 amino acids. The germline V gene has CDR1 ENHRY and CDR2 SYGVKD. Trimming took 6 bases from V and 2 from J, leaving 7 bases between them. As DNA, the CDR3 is TGTGCCATCAGGGGGTTAAACACTGAAGCTTTCTTT. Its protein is CAIRGLNTEAFF.

The CDR3 loop reads CASSQGGEGHLNTEAFF. CDR3 bases: TGCGCCAGCAGCCAGGGGGGAGAAGGACACCTGAACACTGAAGCTTTCTTT. This chain connects TRBV4-1 to TRBJ1-1; possible D gene TRBD1, 5 bases. Trimming removed 3 bases from V and 0 bases from J, with 17 bases in between. Germline values: CDR1 MGHRA, CDR2 YSYEKL. This CDR3 spans 17 amino acids.

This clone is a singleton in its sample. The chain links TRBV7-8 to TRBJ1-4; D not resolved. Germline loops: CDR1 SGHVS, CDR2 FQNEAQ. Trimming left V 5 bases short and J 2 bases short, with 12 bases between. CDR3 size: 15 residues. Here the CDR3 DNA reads TGTGCCAGCAGCCTTGGGGTGAATACTAATGAAAAACTGTTTTTT. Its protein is CASSLGVNTNEKLFF.

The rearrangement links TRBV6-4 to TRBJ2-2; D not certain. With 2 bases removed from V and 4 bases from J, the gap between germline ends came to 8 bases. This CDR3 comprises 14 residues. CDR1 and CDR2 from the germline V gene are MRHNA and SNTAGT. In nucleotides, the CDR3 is TGTGCCAGCAGTGACAGGGCGAGCACCGGGGAGCTGTTTTTT. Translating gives CASSDRASTGELFF.

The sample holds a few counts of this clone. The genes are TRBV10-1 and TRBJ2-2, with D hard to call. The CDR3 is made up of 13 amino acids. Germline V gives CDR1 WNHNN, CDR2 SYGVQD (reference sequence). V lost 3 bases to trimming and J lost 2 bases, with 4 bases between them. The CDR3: CASSDGNTGELFF. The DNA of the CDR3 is TGCGCCAGCAGTGACGGTAACACCGGGGAGCTGTTTTTT.

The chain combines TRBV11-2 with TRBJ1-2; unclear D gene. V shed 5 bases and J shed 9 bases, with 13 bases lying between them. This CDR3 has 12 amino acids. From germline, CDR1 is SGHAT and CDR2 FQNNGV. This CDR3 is CASSRGRVRYTF. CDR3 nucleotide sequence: TGTGCCAGCAGCCGAGGAAGGGTCCGCTACACCTTC.

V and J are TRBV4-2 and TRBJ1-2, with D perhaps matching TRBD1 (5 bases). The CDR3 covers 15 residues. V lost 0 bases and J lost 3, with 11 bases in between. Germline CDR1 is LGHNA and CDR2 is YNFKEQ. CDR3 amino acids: CASSQEEGMDYGYTF. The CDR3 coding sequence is TGTGCCAGCAGCCAAGAAGAGGGGATGGACTATGGCTACACCTTC.

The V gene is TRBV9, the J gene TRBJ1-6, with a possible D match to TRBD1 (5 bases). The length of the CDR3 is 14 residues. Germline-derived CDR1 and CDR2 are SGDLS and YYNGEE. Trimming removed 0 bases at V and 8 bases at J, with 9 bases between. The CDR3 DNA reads TGTGCCAGCAGCGTAGAAGGGACCTATTCACCCCTCCACTTT. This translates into CASSVEGTYSPLHF.

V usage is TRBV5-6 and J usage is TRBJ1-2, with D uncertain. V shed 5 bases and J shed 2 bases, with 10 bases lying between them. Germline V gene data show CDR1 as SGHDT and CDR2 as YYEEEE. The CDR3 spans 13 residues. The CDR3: CASSVDTNYGYTF. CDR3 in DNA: TGTGCCAGCAGTGTTGACACCAACTATGGCTACACCTTC.

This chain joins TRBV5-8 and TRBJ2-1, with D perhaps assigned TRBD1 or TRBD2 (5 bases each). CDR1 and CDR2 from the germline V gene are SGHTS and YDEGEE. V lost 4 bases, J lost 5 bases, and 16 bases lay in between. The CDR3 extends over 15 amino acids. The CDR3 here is CASSPGSWVDNEQFF. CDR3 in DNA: TGTGCCAGCAGCCCAGGGAGCTGGGTTGACAATGAGCAGTTCTTC.

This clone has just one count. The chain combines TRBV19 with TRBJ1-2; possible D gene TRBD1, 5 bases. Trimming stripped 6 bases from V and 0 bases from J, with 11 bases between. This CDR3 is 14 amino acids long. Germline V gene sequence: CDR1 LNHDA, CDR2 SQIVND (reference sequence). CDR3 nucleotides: TGTGCCAGTAGGACGGACAAAACTAACTATGGCTACACCTTC. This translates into CASRTDKTNYGYTF.

CDR3 sequence (DNA): TGTGCCAGCAGTCCCGCCCCGGACAGGGACATCTCGTATTTT. Translated, it gives CASSPAPDRDISYF. This chain connects TRBV6-6 to TRBJ2-3; 8 positions agree with TRBD1. Germline lookup yields CDR1 MNHNY and CDR2 SVGAGI (reference sequence). The CDR3 spans 14 residues. The trim removed 5 bases at V and 14 bases at J, leaving 15 bases unmatched.

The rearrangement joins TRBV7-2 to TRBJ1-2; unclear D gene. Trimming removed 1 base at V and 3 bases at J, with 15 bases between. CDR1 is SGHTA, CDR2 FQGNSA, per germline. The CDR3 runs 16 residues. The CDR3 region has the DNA TGTGCCAGCAGCTTAGTATCCGGGAAGTCCGACTATGGCTACACCTTC. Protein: CASSLVSGKSDYGYTF. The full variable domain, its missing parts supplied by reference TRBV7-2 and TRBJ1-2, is GAGVSQSPSNKVTEKGKDVELRCDPISGHTALYWYRQSLGQGLEFLIYFQGNSAPDKSGLPSDRFSAERTGGSVSTLTIQRTQQEDSAVYLCASSLVSGKSDYGYTFGSGTRLTVV.

CDR3 region: CAISEPQGQSSYGYTF. As DNA, the CDR3 is TGTGCCATCAGTGAGCCGCAGGGACAGAGTAGCTATGGCTACACCTTC. This sequence joins TRBV10-3 and TRBJ1-2; 7 bases match TRBD1. V dropped 2 bases and J dropped 4; count of bases not matched to a gene: 10. Germline CDR1 is ENHRY and CDR2 is SYGVKD. There are 16 residues in the CDR3.

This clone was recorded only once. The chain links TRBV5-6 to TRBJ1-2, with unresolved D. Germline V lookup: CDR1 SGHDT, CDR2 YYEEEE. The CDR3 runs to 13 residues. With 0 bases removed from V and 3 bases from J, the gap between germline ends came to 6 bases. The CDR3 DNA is TGTGCCAGCAGCTTGGGGGCGGACTATGGCTACACCTTC. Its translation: CASSLGADYGYTF.

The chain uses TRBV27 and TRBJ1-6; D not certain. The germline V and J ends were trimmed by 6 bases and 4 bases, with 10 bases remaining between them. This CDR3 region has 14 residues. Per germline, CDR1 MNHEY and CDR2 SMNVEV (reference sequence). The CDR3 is CASSRGGYNSPLHF. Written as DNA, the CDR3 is TGTGCCAGCAGCCGAGGAGGGTATAATTCACCCCTCCACTTT.

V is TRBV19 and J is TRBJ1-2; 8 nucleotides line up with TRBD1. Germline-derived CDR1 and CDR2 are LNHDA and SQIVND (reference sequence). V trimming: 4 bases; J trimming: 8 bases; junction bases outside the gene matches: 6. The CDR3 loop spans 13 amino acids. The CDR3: CASSTQGEKGYTF. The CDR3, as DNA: TGTGCCAGTAGTACACAGGGGGAGAAAGGCTACACCTTC. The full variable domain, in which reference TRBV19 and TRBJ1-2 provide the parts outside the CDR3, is DGGITQSPKYLFRKEGQNVTLSCEQNLNHDAMYWYRQDPGQGLRLIYYSQIVNDFQKGDIAEGYSVSREKKESFPLTVTSAQKNPTAFYLCASSTQGEKGYTFGSGTRLTVV.

This CDR3 is CASSERIRATEAFF. The CDR3 nucleotides read TGTGCCAGCAGTGAAAGGATCAGGGCCACTGAAGCTTTCTTT. J is TRBJ1-1 and V is TRBV2; TRBD1 might be the D (5 bases). The CDR3 runs 14 residues. V lost 2 bases to trimming and J lost 4 bases, with 11 bases between them. Germline CDR1 and CDR2: SNHLY and FYNNEI.

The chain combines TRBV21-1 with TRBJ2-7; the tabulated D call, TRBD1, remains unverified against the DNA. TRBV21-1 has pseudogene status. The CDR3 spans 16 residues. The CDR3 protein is CASSKVWGQILLEQYF. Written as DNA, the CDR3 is TGTGCCAGCAGCAAAGTATGGGGGCAAATTCTCCTCGAGCAGTACTTC.

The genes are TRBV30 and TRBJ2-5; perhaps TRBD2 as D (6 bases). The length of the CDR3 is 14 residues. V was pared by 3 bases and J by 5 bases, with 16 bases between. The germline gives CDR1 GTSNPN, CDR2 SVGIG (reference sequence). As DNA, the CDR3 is TGTGCCTGGAGCGGCGGAGGGAACAGCGAGACCCAGTACTTC. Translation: CAWSGGGNSETQYF.

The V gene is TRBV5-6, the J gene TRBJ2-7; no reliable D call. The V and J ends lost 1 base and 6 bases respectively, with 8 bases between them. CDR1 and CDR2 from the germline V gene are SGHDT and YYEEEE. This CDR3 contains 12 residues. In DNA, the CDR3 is TGTGCCAGCAGCTTGCTAGGTCCCGAGCAGTACTTC. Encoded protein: CASSLLGPEQYF.